This record looks at one T cell receptor beta chain sequence and its context. Its specificity is unknown. The second PCR ran roughly 6 to 11 cycles with a sample-barcoded 5' primer and J-beta primers. TCRdb analysed the 5' RACE reads with MiXCR anew, one entry per CDR3 protein. The sample shows roughly 550,000 distinct CDR3 sequences, more than 20% of them seen only once. CDR1 is LNHDA, CDR2 SQIVND, per germline (reference sequence). V shed 11 bases and J shed 7 bases, with 15 bases lying between them. The CDR3 runs to 13 residues. The sample is drawn from a study of blood T cells in healthy people across ages. Each sample used at least 7 million PBMCs. The study, taken as a whole, reports: Getting older went along with TCR beta diversity per million T cells dropping roughly linearly.

The same data also went into a second study, on T cells of mothers and their children.

V gene TRBV19 combines with J gene TRBJ1-6; D is perhaps TRBD1 (5 bases). The sequence derives from a boy aged 5 to 17 in good health. Sequenced material: blood. CDR3 sequence (DNA): TGTGCCGGCCGGGACTCCTTGAATTCACCCCTCCACTTT. Its protein is CAGRDSLNSPLHF. The complete variable domain, with remaining parts taken from reference TRBV19 and TRBJ1-6, reads DGGITQSPKYLFRKEGQNVTLSCEQNLNHDAMYWYRQDPGQGLRLIYYSQIVNDFQKGDIAEGYSVSREKKESFPLTVTSAQKNPTAFYLCAGRDSLNSPLHFGNGTRLTVT.